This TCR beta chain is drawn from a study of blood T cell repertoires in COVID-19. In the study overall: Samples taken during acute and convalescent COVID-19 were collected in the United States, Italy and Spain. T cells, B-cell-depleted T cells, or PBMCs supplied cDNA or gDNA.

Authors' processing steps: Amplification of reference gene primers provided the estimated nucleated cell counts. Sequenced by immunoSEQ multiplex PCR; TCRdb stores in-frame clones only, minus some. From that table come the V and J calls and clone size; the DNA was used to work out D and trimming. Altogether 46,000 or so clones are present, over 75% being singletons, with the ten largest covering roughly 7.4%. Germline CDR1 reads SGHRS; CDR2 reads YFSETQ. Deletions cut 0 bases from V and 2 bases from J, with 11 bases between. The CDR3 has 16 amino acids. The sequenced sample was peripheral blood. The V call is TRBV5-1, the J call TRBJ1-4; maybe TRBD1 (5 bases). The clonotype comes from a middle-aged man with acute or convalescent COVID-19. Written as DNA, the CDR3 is TGCGCCAGCAGCTTGGAATCGGGGGTGACTAATGAAAAACTGTTTTTT. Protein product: CASSLESGVTNEKLFF.